This T cell receptor (beta chain) was recovered during a study of blood T cell repertoires in COVID-19. Study in general: Specimens from acute and convalescent COVID-19 originated in the United States, Italy and Spain. T cells, B-cell-depleted T cells, or PBMCs provided the cDNA or gDNA that served as material.

Recruited during active infection, patients (from Seattle) were subsequently followed longitudinally. Germline V gene lookup returns CDR1 SGHVS and CDR2 FQNEAQ. The CDR3 covers 13 residues. V was pared by 5 bases and J by 11 bases, with 18 bases between. Sequencing used immunoSEQ multiplex PCR; TCRdb keeps in-frame clones, though not all of them. In the table there are around 150,000 clones, about 88% of which are singletons. This TCR was recovered from a woman in her fifties or sixties with COVID-19, enrolled during active disease. The source material was peripheral blood. V usage is TRBV7-8 and J usage is TRBJ1-1; tentative D call: TRBD1 (6 bases). Here the CDR3 DNA reads TGTGCCAGCAGCCCTGGACAGAGGGAGATGGCTTTCTTT. Translated, it gives CASSPGQREMAFF.